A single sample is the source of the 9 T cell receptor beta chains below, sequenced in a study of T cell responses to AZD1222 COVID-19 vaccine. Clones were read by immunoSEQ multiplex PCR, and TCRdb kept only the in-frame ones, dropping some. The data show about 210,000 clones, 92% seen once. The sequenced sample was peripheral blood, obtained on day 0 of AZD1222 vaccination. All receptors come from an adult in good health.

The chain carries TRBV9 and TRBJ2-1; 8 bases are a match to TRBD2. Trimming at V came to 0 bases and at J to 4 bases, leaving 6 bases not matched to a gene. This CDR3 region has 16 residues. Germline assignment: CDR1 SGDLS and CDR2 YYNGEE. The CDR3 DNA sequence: TGTGCCAGCAGCGTAGACGGGGGGGATCCATACAATGAGCAGTTCTTC. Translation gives CASSVDGGDPYNEQFF.

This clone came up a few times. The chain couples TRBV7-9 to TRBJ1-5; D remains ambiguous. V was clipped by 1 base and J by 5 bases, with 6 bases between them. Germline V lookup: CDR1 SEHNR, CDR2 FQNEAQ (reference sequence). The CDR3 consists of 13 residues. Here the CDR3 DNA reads TGTGCCAGCAGCTTAGGGAGGGATCAGCCCCAGCATTTT. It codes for CASSLGRDQPQHF.

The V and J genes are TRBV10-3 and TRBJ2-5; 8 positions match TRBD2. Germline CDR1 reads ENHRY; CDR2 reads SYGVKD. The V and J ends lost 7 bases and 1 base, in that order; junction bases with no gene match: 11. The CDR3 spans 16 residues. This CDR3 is CAIKGEKTSGQETQYF. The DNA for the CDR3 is TGTGCCATCAAGGGAGAGAAAACTAGCGGCCAAGAGACCCAGTACTTC.

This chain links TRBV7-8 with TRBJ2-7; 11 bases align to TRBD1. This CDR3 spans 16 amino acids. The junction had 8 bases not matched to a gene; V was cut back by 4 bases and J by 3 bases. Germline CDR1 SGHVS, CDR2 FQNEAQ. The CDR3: CASSSTSGTGGYEQYF. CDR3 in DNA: TGTGCCAGCAGCTCTACTTCTGGGACAGGGGGCTACGAGCAGTACTTC.

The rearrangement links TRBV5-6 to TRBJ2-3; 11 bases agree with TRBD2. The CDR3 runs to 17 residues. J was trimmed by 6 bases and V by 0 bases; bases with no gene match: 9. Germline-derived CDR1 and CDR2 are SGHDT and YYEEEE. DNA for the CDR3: TGTGCCAGCAGCTTGGGGCTAGCGGGGGGTTCGTTGGATACGCAGTATTTT. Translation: CASSLGLAGGSLDTQYF.

The CDR3 region is CASSIAPQGYGYTF. DNA for the CDR3: TGTGCCAGTAGTATAGCCCCCCAGGGTTATGGCTACACCTTC. V is TRBV19 and J is TRBJ1-2, with a weak D call TRBD1 (5 bases). CDR1 LNHDA and CDR2 SQIVND come from the germline V gene (reference sequence). V lost 1 base, J lost 5 bases, and 11 bases lay in between. The CDR3 runs to 14 residues. The variable domain in full, completed from reference TRBV19 and TRBJ1-2, reads DGGITQSPKYLFRKEGQNVTLSCEQNLNHDAMYWYRQDPGQGLRLIYYSQIVNDFQKGDIAEGYSVSREKKESFPLTVTSAQKNPTAFYLCASSIAPQGYGYTFGSGTRLTVV.

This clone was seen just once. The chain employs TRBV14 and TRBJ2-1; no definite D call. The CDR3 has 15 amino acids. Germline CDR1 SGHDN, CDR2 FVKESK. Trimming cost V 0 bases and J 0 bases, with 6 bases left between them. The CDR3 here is CASSQEWNSYNEQFF. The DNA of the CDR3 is TGTGCCAGCAGCCAAGAATGGAACTCCTACAATGAGCAGTTCTTC. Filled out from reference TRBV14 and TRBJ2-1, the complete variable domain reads EAGVTQFPSHSVIEKGQTVTLRCDPISGHDNLYWYRRVMGKEIKFLLHFVKESKQDESGMPNNRFLAERTGGTYSTLKVQPAELEDSGVYFCASSQEWNSYNEQFFGPGTRLTVL.

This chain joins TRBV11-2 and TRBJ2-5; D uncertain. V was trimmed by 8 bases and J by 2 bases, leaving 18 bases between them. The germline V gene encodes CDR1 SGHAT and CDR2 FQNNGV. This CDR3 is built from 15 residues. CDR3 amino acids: CASGQLGDTQETQYF. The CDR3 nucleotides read TGTGCCAGCGGGCAGCTCGGAGATACTCAAGAGACCCAGTACTTC.

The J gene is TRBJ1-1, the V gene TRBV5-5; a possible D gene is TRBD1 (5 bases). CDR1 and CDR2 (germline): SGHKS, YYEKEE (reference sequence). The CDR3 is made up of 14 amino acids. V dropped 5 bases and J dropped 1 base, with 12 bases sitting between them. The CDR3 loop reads CASSFGTRNTEAFF. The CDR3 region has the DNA TGTGCCAGCAGTTTCGGGACGAGGAACACTGAAGCTTTCTTT. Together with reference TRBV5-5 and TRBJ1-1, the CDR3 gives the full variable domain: DAGVTQSPTHLIKTRGQQVTLRCSPISGHKSVSWYQQVLGQGPQFIFQYYEKEERGRGNFPDRFSARQFPNYSSELNVNALLLGDSALYLCASSFGTRNTEAFFGQGTRLTVV.